This T cell receptor beta chain emerged from a study of post-analysis software for immune sequencing data. The CDR3 consists of 14 residues. Germline CDR1 is SGHRS and CDR2 is YFSETQ. Trimming took off 4 bases at V and 8 bases at J, with 16 bases between the two ends. Unique molecular identifiers tagged the TCR beta cDNA libraries. The yield from roughly 1 to 10 million T cells was 500,000 or so cDNA molecules in total. TCRdb reprocessed the PCR reads via MiXCR and lists one record per CDR3 protein. The table includes about 800,000 distinct CDR3 sequences, roughly 30% detected once. On this clonotype itself: Its antigen is unidentified.

The study, taken as a whole, reports: Multiple sclerosis was associated with a significant reduction in normalized Chao1 diversity relative to controls. Four or five TRBV segments, including TRBV5-6, TRBV5-1 and TRBV20-1, were more frequent in patients than controls.

The origin of this receptor is a girl between 5 and 17 years old with multiple sclerosis. V and J are TRBV5-1 and TRBJ2-1; D ambiguous. The sample was blood. CDR3 region: CASSPEVFLDEQFF. For the CDR3, the DNA is TGCGCCAGCAGCCCCGAAGTGTTTCTTGATGAGCAGTTCTTC.